Listed here is a single T cell receptor (beta chain). Trimming shortened V by 3 bases and J by 10 bases, and 12 bases separated the two germline ends. The CDR3 runs 13 residues. Germline loops: CDR1 MNHEY, CDR2 SMNVEV (reference sequence). Method: immunoSEQ multiplex PCR; TCRdb's copy keeps in-frame clones and lacks some. This table has 170,000 or so clones, more than 85% appearing once. The data are from a study of blood T cell repertoires in COVID-19. On the study more broadly: The United States, Italy and Spain supplied acute and convalescent COVID-19 samples.

The chain uses TRBV27 and TRBJ1-4; D gene unclear. Sequencing was done on a sample of peripheral blood. The sequence came from a man in his forties or fifties with acute or convalescent COVID-19. CDR3 in amino acids: CASSFSRERKLFF. The DNA of the CDR3 is TGTGCCAGCAGTTTCAGTCGGGAGAGAAAACTGTTTTTT.